These 27 T cell receptor beta chains came from one sample sequenced in a study of identical twins. From the 5' RACE reads, TCRdb called clonotypes with MiXCR, one entry per CDR3 protein. This table has about 530,000 distinct CDR3 sequences, nearly 15% appearing once. These same records also appear under a second study, on yellow fever vaccine responses in identical twins.

Material for sequencing was CD4+ T cells sorted from blood. The receptor set was obtained from a woman under 30 in good health.

The chain is built from TRBV5-1 and TRBJ2-5; 12 bases are a match to TRBD2. The CDR3 covers 16 residues. In germline, CDR1 is SGHRS, CDR2 YFSETQ. The ends lost 5 bases at V and 5 bases at J; junction bases unmatched: 10. CDR3 sequence (DNA): TGCGCCAGCAGTCTAGCTAGCGGGAGGGCCTGGGAGACCCAGTACTTC. Translation gives CASSLASGRAWETQYF.

This clonotype occurred a few times. This chain uses TRBV11-2 with TRBJ2-7, with D possibly being TRBD2 (5 bases). Germline CDR1 SGHAT, CDR2 FQNNGV. This CDR3 has 15 amino acids. The ends were cut back, 2 bases at V and 3 bases at J, with 14 bases in the middle. The CDR3 region is CASSLFLDYRYEQYF. The DNA of the CDR3 is TGTGCCAGCAGCTTATTCCTAGACTATCGCTACGAGCAGTACTTC.

The chain combines TRBV3-1 with TRBJ2-5; 12 bases map to TRBD2. In germline, CDR1 is LGHDT, CDR2 YNNKEL (reference sequence). V lost 4 bases and J lost 2; bases outside the gene matches: 14. The CDR3 is 19 residues long. The CDR3 bases are TGTGCCAGCAGCCCCAGGGGTCTAGCGGGGGGGCGGGGTCAAGAGACCCAGTACTTC. As protein: CASSPRGLAGGRGQETQYF.

The chain couples TRBV19 to TRBJ2-5; tentatively, D is TRBD2 (6 bases). CDR1 LNHDA and CDR2 SQIVND come from the germline V gene (reference sequence). V dropped 0 bases and J dropped 1 base, with 9 bases sitting between them. This CDR3 is 15 amino acids long. The CDR3 sequence is CASSIDTSPQETQYF. Written as DNA, the CDR3 is TGTGCCAGTAGTATAGACACTAGCCCCCAAGAGACCCAGTACTTC.

The rearrangement joins TRBV19 to TRBJ1-2; 8 bases align to TRBD1. CDR1 is LNHDA, CDR2 SQIVND, per germline (reference sequence). The ends lost 9 bases at V and 7 bases at J; junction bases unmatched: 10. The CDR3 spans 13 residues. This chain's CDR3 is CASLPDREFGYTF. CDR3 sequence (DNA): TGTGCCAGCCTACCGGACAGGGAATTTGGCTACACCTTC.

The sample holds a few counts of this clonotype. The V gene is TRBV4-1, the J gene TRBJ2-1, with D possibly TRBD2 on 5 matching bases. Looked up from germline, CDR1 is MGHRA and CDR2 is YSYEKL. Trimming cost V 1 base and J 0 bases, with 10 bases left between them. CDR3 size: 16 residues. The CDR3 reads CASSQATGNSYNEQFF. The DNA of the CDR3 is TGCGCCAGCAGCCAAGCTACCGGGAACTCCTACAATGAGCAGTTCTTC.

A few counts support this clonotype. The rearrangement joins TRBV11-2 to TRBJ1-2; TRBD1 is a possible D gene (5 bases). The CDR3 has 15 residues. Trimming removed 8 bases at V and 4 bases at J, with 20 bases between. From germline, CDR1 is SGHAT and CDR2 FQNNGV. CDR3 coding DNA: TGTGCCAGCCTCGGCGGGTCCAGGGAGGCCTATGGCTACACCTTC. As protein: CASLGGSREAYGYTF.

CDR3 loop: CASSQGGYAYEQYF. The CDR3 DNA sequence: TGTGCCAGCAGCCAGGGCGGTTACGCCTACGAGCAGTACTTC. The gene calls are TRBV14 and TRBJ2-7; no reliable D call. The CDR3 length is 14 residues. With 3 bases removed from V and 2 bases from J, the gap between germline ends came to 11 bases. The germline gives CDR1 SGHDN, CDR2 FVKESK.

This clonotype was detected only a few times. V and J are TRBV20-1 and TRBJ2-5; maybe TRBD2 (6 bases). Germline V CDR1 and CDR2: DFQATT, SNEGSKA (reference sequence). This CDR3 has 14 residues. The germline V and J ends were trimmed by 6 bases and 0 bases, with 14 bases remaining between them. The CDR3: CSAAGLKYQETQYF. In DNA form, the CDR3 reads TGCAGTGCCGCGGGACTGAAGTACCAAGAGACCCAGTACTTC.

This clonotype was counted between two and nine times. The J gene is TRBJ2-5, the V gene TRBV14; D is unresolved. Germline V gene lookup returns CDR1 SGHDN and CDR2 FVKESK. The V end lost 0 bases, the J end lost 7 bases, and 9 bases lay between the germline ends. This CDR3 spans 13 amino acids. CDR3 sequence: CASSQDLGLTQYF. The CDR3 DNA is TGTGCCAGCAGCCAAGATCTTGGGTTGACCCAGTACTTC.

J is TRBJ2-5 and V is TRBV7-8, with TRBD2 matching over 12 bases. Losses at the gene ends were 5 bases for V and 1 base for J; bases not matched to a gene: 5. From germline, CDR1 is SGHVS and CDR2 FQNEAQ. CDR3 length equals 16 residues. CDR3 region: CASSLELAGGQETQYF. The CDR3 DNA follows: TGTGCCAGCAGCCTAGAACTAGCGGGGGGCCAAGAGACCCAGTACTTC.

This chain links TRBV24-1 with TRBJ1-2; no reliable D call. V lost 3 bases, J lost 8 bases, and 12 bases lay in between. CDR3 size: 13 residues. Germline V gene sequence: CDR1 KGHDR, CDR2 SFDVKD. The CDR3 region has the DNA TGTGCCACCAGTGATCCAGCAACGGGGGGCTACACCTTC. It specifies CATSDPATGGYTF.

The chain carries TRBV5-1 and TRBJ2-3, with TRBD2 matching over 13 bases. The CDR3 length is 19 residues. Per germline, CDR1 SGHRS and CDR2 YFSETQ. V gave up 1 base and J gave up 5 bases; unmatched junction bases: 13. CDR3 in DNA: TGCGCCAGCAGCTTGTACCGGACTAGCGGGAGCCAACGGGGAGATACGCAGTATTTT. Amino acids: CASSLYRTSGSQRGDTQYF.

This clonotype was detected a few times. The CDR3 loop is CATSDFTSGYNEQFF. Written as DNA, the CDR3 is TGTGCCACCAGTGATTTCACTAGCGGATACAATGAGCAGTTCTTC. The J gene is TRBJ2-1, the V gene TRBV24-1, with 8 bases that match TRBD2. Germline CDR1 KGHDR, CDR2 SFDVKD. V lost 1 base and J lost 4; bases outside the gene matches: 2. The CDR3 is 15 residues long.

Worth noting for this clonotype: This may stem from a read error, because a much larger clone lies one nucleotide away. The J gene is TRBJ1-5, the V gene TRBV27; 8 positions agree with TRBD1. CDR1 is MNHEY and CDR2 is SMNVEV in the germline V gene (reference sequence). V trimming: 1 base; J trimming: 4 bases; junction bases outside the gene matches: 0. This CDR3 is 14 amino acids long. CDR3 protein: CASSLYRGNQPQHF. CDR3 sequence (DNA): TGTGCCAGCAGTTTATACAGGGGGAATCAGCCCCAGCATTTT.

This clonotype was picked up a small number of times. J is TRBJ1-1 and V is TRBV6-5; D is ambiguous. V lost 2 bases to trimming and J lost 0 bases, with 7 bases between them. Germline CDR1 MNHEY, CDR2 SVGAGI. The CDR3 sequence is 14 residues long. CDR3 residues: CASSYHGLNTEAFF. The CDR3 DNA sequence: TGTGCCAGCAGTTACCACGGTCTGAACACTGAAGCTTTCTTT.

This chain joins TRBV6-2 or TRBV6-3 and TRBJ2-3, with 9 bases lining up with TRBD2. V lost 6 bases, J lost 4 bases, and 14 bases stayed unmatched. The CDR3 totals 17 residues. The germline V gene encodes CDR1 MNHEY and CDR2 SVGEGT. This CDR3 is CASSDYRGGGAADTQYF. The CDR3 nucleotides read TGTGCCAGCAGCGACTACCGGGGCGGGGGGGCTGCAGATACGCAGTATTTT.

This clonotype came up a few times. The chain has TRBV6-5 and TRBJ2-6; D perhaps matches TRBD1 (6 bases). The ends were cut back, 0 bases at V and 2 bases at J, with 11 bases in the middle. Germline-derived CDR1 and CDR2 are MNHEY and SVGAGI. The CDR3 covers 17 residues. The CDR3 reads CASSYSKYRAGANVLTF. As DNA, the CDR3 is TGTGCCAGCAGTTACTCGAAATACAGGGCTGGGGCCAACGTCCTGACTTTC.

This clonotype has more than one count but fewer than ten. This chain uses TRBV12-3 or TRBV12-4 with TRBJ2-1; D gene unclear. The V gene lost 4 bases and the J gene lost 6 bases, with 13 bases spanning the gap. This CDR3 comprises 14 residues. This CDR3 is CASSYTTRSNEQFF. CDR3 bases: TGTGCCAGCAGTTACACGACACGGTCCAATGAGCAGTTCTTC.

This chain uses TRBV24-1 with TRBJ2-1; D is unclear. CDR3 length: 15 residues. Trimming took off 6 bases at V and 0 bases at J, with 11 bases between the two ends. Germline CDR1 KGHDR, CDR2 SFDVKD. This chain's CDR3 is CATSQVKSSYNEQFF. CDR3 nucleotides: TGTGCCACCAGTCAGGTTAAAAGCTCCTACAATGAGCAGTTCTTC.

This clonotype was found a few times. The gene calls are TRBV20-1 and TRBJ1-5; D remains ambiguous. The germline gives CDR1 DFQATT, CDR2 SNEGSKA (reference sequence). V gave up 6 bases and J gave up 9 bases, with 6 bases separating them. CDR3 size: 9 residues. CDR3 protein: CSAEVPQHF. In DNA, the CDR3 is TGCAGTGCAGAGGTGCCCCAGCATTTT.

The rearrangement links TRBV6-5 to TRBJ2-5; D tentatively fits TRBD1 or TRBD2 (6 bases each). The CDR3 extends over 13 amino acids. Germline CDR1 reads MNHEY; CDR2 reads SVGAGI. V lost 4 bases to trimming and J lost 6 bases, with 12 bases between them. The CDR3 spells CASSSRGLKTQYF. The CDR3 DNA sequence: TGTGCCAGCAGTTCCCGGGGGCTGAAGACCCAGTACTTC.

The CDR3 sequence: CSAMKGMLNTEAFF. The DNA of the CDR3 is TGCAGCGCTATGAAGGGGATGTTGAACACTGAAGCTTTCTTT. The rearrangement joins TRBV29-1 to TRBJ1-1; D is possibly TRBD1 (5 bases). V lost 7 bases and J 0 bases, leaving 15 bases between the germline ends. This CDR3 comprises 14 residues. CDR1 and CDR2 (germline): SQVTM, ANQGSEA.

This clonotype has just a few counts. The chain recombines TRBV7-2 with TRBJ1-2, with TRBD1 identical over 9 bases. Per the germline V gene, CDR1 is SGHTA and CDR2 is FQGNSA. The V gene end was trimmed by 5 bases and the J gene end by 5 bases; junction bases not matched to a gene: 6. The CDR3 runs 14 residues. Here the CDR3 reads CASSNGQGWYGYTF. DNA for the CDR3: TGTGCCAGCAGCAACGGACAGGGGTGGTATGGCTACACCTTC.

The chain combines TRBV4-2 with TRBJ1-1; 7 positions agree with TRBD1. The CDR3 is made up of 15 amino acids. Looked up from germline, CDR1 is LGHNA and CDR2 is YNFKEQ. V trimming: 3 bases; J trimming: 4 bases; junction bases outside the gene matches: 8. This CDR3 reads CASSQLGGGGTEAFF. In DNA form, the CDR3 reads TGTGCCAGCAGCCAGCTAGGGGGCGGCGGCACTGAAGCTTTCTTT.

V gene TRBV20-1 combines with J gene TRBJ1-6, with a possible D match to TRBD1 (6 bases). V lost 2 bases and J lost 9, with 14 bases in between. CDR1 and CDR2 (germline): DFQATT, SNEGSKA (reference sequence). The CDR3 sequence is 14 residues long. CDR3 in DNA: TGCAGTGCTAGACCTTGGACAGATGGTTCACCCCTCCACTTT. This sequence encodes CSARPWTDGSPLHF.

This clonotype has only a few counts. This rearrangement joins TRBV6-5 to TRBJ2-1, with unresolved D. V lost 0 bases to trimming and J lost 4 bases, with 13 bases between them. Germline V CDR1 and CDR2: MNHEY, SVGAGI. This CDR3 has 16 amino acids. The CDR3: CASSYSSPGAYNEQFF. CDR3 bases: TGTGCCAGCAGTTACTCTTCTCCGGGTGCGTACAATGAGCAGTTCTTC.